A selection of T cell receptor beta chains follows, all from one sample in a study of blood T cell repertoires in COVID-19. Method: immunoSEQ multiplex PCR; TCRdb's copy keeps in-frame clones and lacks some. The profile shows approximately 200,000 clones, about 81% of them singletons. Input material: peripheral blood. The receptors shown here come from an elderly woman with COVID-19, enrolled during active disease. Both conserved end residues are part of each CDR3. The D gene is left open where the match is weak. Not every row has a clone size; where given, it reads once, few, many or a size class.

clone_size: -; d_call: TRBD1; v_call: TRBV11-1; j_call: TRBJ2-1; cdr3_nt: TGTGCCAGCAGCTCAGGGGGCAGCCTCAATGAGCAGTTCTTC; cdr3_aa: CASSSGGSLNEQFF
clone_size: -; d_call: -; v_call: TRBV19; j_call: TRBJ1-5; cdr3_nt: TGTGCCAGTAGTATAGGCCAGTATAGCAATCAGCCCCAGCATTTT; cdr3_aa: CASSIGQYSNQPQHF
clone_size: -; d_call: -; v_call: TRBV21-1; j_call: TRBJ2-1; cdr3_nt: TGTGCCAGCAGAATGGGGGCTTACAATGAGCAGTTCTTC; cdr3_aa: CASRMGAYNEQFF
clone_size: -; d_call: TRBD2; v_call: TRBV7-8; j_call: TRBJ2-2; cdr3_nt: TGTGCCAGCAGCTTAGTCCTAGCGGGGGGACTCACCGGGGAGCTGTTTTTT; cdr3_aa: CASSLVLAGGLTGELFF
clone_size: -; d_call: TRBD2; v_call: TRBV5-1; j_call: TRBJ2-7; cdr3_nt: TGCGCCAGCTCGAAGGGCGGGGGGGCCTACGAGCAGTACTTC; cdr3_aa: CASSKGGGAYEQYF
clone_size: -; d_call: TRBD1; v_call: TRBV7-9; j_call: TRBJ1-2; cdr3_nt: TGTGCCAGCAGCTTAAGTCAGGGGGCGGTTGGTGGCTACACCTTC; cdr3_aa: CASSLSQGAVGGYTF
clone_size: -; d_call: TRBD1; v_call: TRBV4-3; j_call: TRBJ2-7; cdr3_nt: TGCGCCAGCAGCCCCGGGACAGGGTTCTACGAGCAGTACTTC; cdr3_aa: CASSPGTGFYEQYF
clone_size: -; d_call: TRBD1; v_call: TRBV12-3/TRBV12-4; j_call: TRBJ2-4; cdr3_nt: TGTGCCAGCAGTTTTGACAGGGCCGGCATTCAGTACTTC; cdr3_aa: CASSFDRAGIQYF
clone_size: -; d_call: -; v_call: TRBV9; j_call: TRBJ2-7; cdr3_nt: TGTGCCAGCAGCGTAGGGTGGGGAGCCTACGAGCAGTACTTC; cdr3_aa: CASSVGWGAYEQYF
clone_size: many; d_call: TRBD1; v_call: TRBV9; j_call: TRBJ2-1; cdr3_nt: TGTGCCAGCAGCGTGACGGGACAGGGGTTCGATGAGCAGTTCTTC; cdr3_aa: CASSVTGQGFDEQFF
clone_size: -; d_call: -; v_call: TRBV19; j_call: TRBJ1-6; cdr3_nt: TGTGCCAGTAGTATCTCCCTTAATTCACCCCTCCACTTT; cdr3_aa: CASSISLNSPLHF
clone_size: -; d_call: -; v_call: TRBV28; j_call: TRBJ2-7; cdr3_nt: TGTGCCAGCAGTTTATCGGAGAGGGATGGCGACTACGAGCAGTACTTC; cdr3_aa: CASSLSERDGDYEQYF
clone_size: -; d_call: -; v_call: TRBV28; j_call: TRBJ1-1; cdr3_nt: TGTGCCAGCAGTTTATCTGGGCAGGGAGGCGCAGCTTTCTTT; cdr3_aa: CASSLSGQGGAAFF
clone_size: -; d_call: TRBD1; v_call: TRBV28; j_call: TRBJ1-5; cdr3_nt: TGTGCCAGCAGAGGACAGGGATGGAATCAGCCCCAGCATTTT; cdr3_aa: CASRGQGWNQPQHF
clone_size: -; d_call: -; v_call: TRBV7-3; j_call: TRBJ2-7; cdr3_nt: TGTGCCAGCAGCTTATCATCGGGGTACGAGCAGTACTTC; cdr3_aa: CASSLSSGYEQYF
clone_size: -; d_call: -; v_call: TRBV5-5; j_call: TRBJ2-3; cdr3_nt: TGTGCCAGCAGCTTGTTTGCAGACACAGATACGCAGTATTTT; cdr3_aa: CASSLFADTDTQYF
clone_size: few; d_call: TRBD2; v_call: TRBV27; j_call: TRBJ2-7; cdr3_nt: TGTGCCAGCAGTTCCGGGACTAGAGGTTACTACGAGCAGTACTTC; cdr3_aa: CASSSGTRGYYEQYF
clone_size: few; d_call: -; v_call: TRBV2; j_call: TRBJ2-1; cdr3_nt: TGTGCCAGCAGTCGGTCCCCCTCGAGCTCCTACAATGAGCAGTTCTTC; cdr3_aa: CASSRSPSSSYNEQFF
clone_size: -; d_call: -; v_call: TRBV7-8; j_call: TRBJ2-7; cdr3_nt: TGTGCCAGCAGCTTGCGGCTAGCGATTCCCTACGAGCAGTACTTC; cdr3_aa: CASSLRLAIPYEQYF
clone_size: -; d_call: -; v_call: TRBV21-1; j_call: TRBJ2-3; cdr3_nt: TGTGCCAGCAGCGGGGGGGCCGGAACAGATACGCAGTATTTT; cdr3_aa: CASSGGAGTDTQYF
clone_size: -; d_call: TRBD1; v_call: TRBV18; j_call: TRBJ1-2; cdr3_nt: TGTGCCAGCTCACCCGGACAGGGGTACTATGGCTACACCTTC; cdr3_aa: CASSPGQGYYGYTF